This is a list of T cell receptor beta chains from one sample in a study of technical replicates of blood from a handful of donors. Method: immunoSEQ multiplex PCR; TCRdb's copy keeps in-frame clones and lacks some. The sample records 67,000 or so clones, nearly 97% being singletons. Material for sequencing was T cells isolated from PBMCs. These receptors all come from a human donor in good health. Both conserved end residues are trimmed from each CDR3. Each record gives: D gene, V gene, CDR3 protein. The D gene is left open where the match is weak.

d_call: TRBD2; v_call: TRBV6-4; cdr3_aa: ARNSGGFSYEQY
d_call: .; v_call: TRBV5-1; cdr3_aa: ASSLEPSVYGYT
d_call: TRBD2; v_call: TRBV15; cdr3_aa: ATSRDRSLAGRSYEQY
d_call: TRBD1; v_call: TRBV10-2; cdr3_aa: ATRGGASFGEKLF
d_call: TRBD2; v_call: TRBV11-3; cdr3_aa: ASSLGSLAAPSTDTQY
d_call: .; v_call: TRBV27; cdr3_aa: ASGWGGNEKLF
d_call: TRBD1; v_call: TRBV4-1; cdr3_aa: ASSHRTGLAKNIQY
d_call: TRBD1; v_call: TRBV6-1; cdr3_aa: ASSPGTGNYGYT
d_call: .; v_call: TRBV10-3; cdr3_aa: AINTESGANVLT
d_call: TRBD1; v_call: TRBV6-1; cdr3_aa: ASSGRDRGIGATGELF
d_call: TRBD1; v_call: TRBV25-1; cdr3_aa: ASSDYWTGGLHSPLH
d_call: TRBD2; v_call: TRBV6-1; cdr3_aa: ASSLPLAGGETQY
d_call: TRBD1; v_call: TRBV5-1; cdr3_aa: ASDEGSQGRTEAF
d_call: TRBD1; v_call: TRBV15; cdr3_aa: ATSSEDRAGEQPQH
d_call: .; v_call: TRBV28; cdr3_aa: ASSFLRRANTEAF
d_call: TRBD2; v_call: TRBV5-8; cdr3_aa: ASLSGSNEQF
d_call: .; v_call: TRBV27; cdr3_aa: ASSSTWRGTDTQY
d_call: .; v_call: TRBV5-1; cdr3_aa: ASSLETLGEQY
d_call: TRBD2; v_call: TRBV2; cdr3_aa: ASSDGDTSGEQY
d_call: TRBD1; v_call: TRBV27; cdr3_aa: ASREGQGLYQETQY
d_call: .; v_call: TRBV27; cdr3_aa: ASSLSIQGRNQPQH
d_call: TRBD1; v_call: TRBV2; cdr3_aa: ASSRDRGVGQY
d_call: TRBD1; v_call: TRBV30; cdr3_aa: AWRQGALVNTEAF
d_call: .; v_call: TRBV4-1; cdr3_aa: ASRPFGLAGPNSNEQF
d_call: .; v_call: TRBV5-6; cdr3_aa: ASSLGSSAAYEQF
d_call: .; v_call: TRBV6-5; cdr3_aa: ASARSNQETQY
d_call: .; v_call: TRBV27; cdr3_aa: ASSTPQGTNTEAF
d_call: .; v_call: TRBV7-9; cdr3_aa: ASSFGNEQF
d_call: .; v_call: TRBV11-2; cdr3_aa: ASSEGPRAEETQY
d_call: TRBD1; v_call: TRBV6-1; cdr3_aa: ASSDARQGSYYGYT
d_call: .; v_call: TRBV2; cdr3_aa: ASREGGYQSYEQY
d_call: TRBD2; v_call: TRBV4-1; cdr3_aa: ASSPRTSGVGENTGELF
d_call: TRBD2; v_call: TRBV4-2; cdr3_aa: ASSQDLGGSGRDTQY
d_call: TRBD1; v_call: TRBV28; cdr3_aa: ASSFFGTESYEQY
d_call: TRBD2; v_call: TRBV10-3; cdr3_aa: AIRGTSVRETQY
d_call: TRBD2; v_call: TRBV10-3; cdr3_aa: AISSSGASYNEQF
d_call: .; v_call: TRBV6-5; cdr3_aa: ASNQGGAGEQF
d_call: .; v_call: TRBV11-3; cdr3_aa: ASSLVLASDEQF
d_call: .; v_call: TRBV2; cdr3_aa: ASSLFSLRKNYGYT
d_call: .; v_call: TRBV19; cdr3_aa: ASSIRGRQSFSYEQY
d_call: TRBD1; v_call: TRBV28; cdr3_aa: ASSLGGQGNQPQH
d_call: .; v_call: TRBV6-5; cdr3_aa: ASSYGGGNWAYEQY
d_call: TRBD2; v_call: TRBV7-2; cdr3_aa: ASSLGGLAGVTDTQY
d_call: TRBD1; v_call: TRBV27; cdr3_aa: ASSSINRDREQTQY
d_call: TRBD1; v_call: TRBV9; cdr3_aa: ASSDRGHSGANVLT
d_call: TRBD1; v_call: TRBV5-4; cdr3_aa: ASSLPRQGHNEQF
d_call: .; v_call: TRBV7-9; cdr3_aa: ASSLGPGRVFSGANVLT
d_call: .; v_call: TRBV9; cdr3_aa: ASSVDRDNEQF
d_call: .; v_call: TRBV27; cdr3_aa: ASSLLEAF
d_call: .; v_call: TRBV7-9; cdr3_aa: ASSRGLRQETQY
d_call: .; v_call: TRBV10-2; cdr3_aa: ASSQGIEAF
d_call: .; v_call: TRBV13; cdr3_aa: ASRSSASSYNEQF
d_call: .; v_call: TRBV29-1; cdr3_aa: SVEPLLTDTEAF